This T cell receptor (beta chain) derives from a study of OX40 agonist ivuxolimab in advanced cancers. The study, taken as a whole, reports: There was clonal expansion of CD4+ and CD8+ blood T cells by week 6 at 0.1 to 3.0 mg/kg.

The CDR3 is made up of 17 amino acids. With 2 bases clipped from V and 6 bases from J, the junction kept 16 bases outside the gene matches. Germline CDR1 MGHRA, CDR2 YSYEKL. Repertoires were generated with immunoSEQ multiplex PCR, while TCRdb's copy carries only in-frame clones and drops some. The sample carries 55,000 to 75,000 clones, roughly 80% recorded once. On this clone: The antigen remains undetermined.

Sequenced here: CD4+ or CD8+ T cells sorted from blood, sampled in a trial of the OX40 agonist ivuxolimab. The origin of this receptor is an adult with an advanced solid tumor such as melanoma, head and neck, liver or kidney cancer. The J gene is TRBJ2-7, the V gene TRBV4-1; 7 bases agree with TRBD2. This CDR3 is CASSQPPGTSREGEQYF. CDR3 sequence (DNA): TGCGCCAGCAGCCAACCTCCGGGAACCAGCAGGGAGGGCGAGCAGTACTTC.